Following are 32 T cell receptor beta chains from one sample sequenced in a study of shared clonotypes between healthy human individuals. Sequencing used immunoSEQ multiplex PCR; TCRdb keeps in-frame clones, though not all of them. Of about a million clones in the sample, 70% to 85% are singletons; the top ten hold 0.89%. Sequences were obtained from memory CD4+ T cells from PBMCs. Subset: CD45RA-negative fraction. The receptors here all came from a man aged 18 to 29 in good health. Some clones in this sample may be carry-over from other donors' samples.

This clone has more than one count but fewer than ten. The chain couples TRBV7-2 to TRBJ2-5; no firm D call. This CDR3 comprises 13 residues. Trimming left V 5 bases short and J 5 bases short, with 12 bases between. Germline V lookup: CDR1 SGHTA, CDR2 FQGNSA. The CDR3 coding sequence is TGTGCCAGCAGCACAAGCCATGCGGAGACCCAGTACTTC. This gives the protein CASSTSHAETQYF.

In its sample, this clone was seen a few times. The chain uses TRBV18 and TRBJ2-7, with TRBD1 as a possible D gene (6 bases). The length of the CDR3 is 16 residues. V lost 3 bases to trimming and J lost 0 bases, with 15 bases between them. The germline V gene encodes CDR1 KGHSH and CDR2 LQKENI. The chain's CDR3 is CASSPNNNRASYEQYF. The CDR3 DNA sequence: TGTGCCAGCTCACCGAACAATAACAGGGCCTCCTACGAGCAGTACTTC.

The CDR3 sequence: CASSYSWQGSYEQYF. The CDR3 coding sequence is TGTGCCAGCAGTTACTCGTGGCAGGGGAGCTACGAGCAGTACTTC. This chain joins TRBV6-5 and TRBJ2-7; weak D call: TRBD1 (6 bases). The CDR3 covers 15 residues. Germline CDR1 reads MNHEY; CDR2 reads SVGAGI. V was shortened by 0 bases and J by 3 bases, with 12 bases between the two germline ends.

This clone was picked up many times. Other DNA variants within this sample encode the same CDR3. The V gene is TRBV6-5, the J gene TRBJ1-1; no reliable D call. The CDR3 has 15 residues. Germline V gives CDR1 MNHEY, CDR2 SVGAGI. Trimming took 0 bases from V and 3 from J, leaving 11 bases between them. The CDR3 here is CASSYSTGGYTEAFF. CDR3 sequence (DNA): TGTGCCAGCAGTTACTCGACGGGAGGCTACACTGAAGCTTTCTTT.

The gene calls are TRBV6-5 and TRBJ1-3; D ambiguous. The V end lost 3 bases, the J end lost 1 base, and 13 bases lay between the germline ends. Per germline, CDR1 MNHEY and CDR2 SVGAGI. The CDR3 extends over 16 amino acids. CDR3 DNA: TGTGCCAGCAGTTATGGCAGGCCACGATCTGGAAACACCATATATTTT. Amino acid sequence: CASSYGRPRSGNTIYF.

About this clone: Additional DNA sequences in this sample encode the identical CDR3. The V and J genes are TRBV9 and TRBJ2-1; D is undetermined. The germline V gene encodes CDR1 SGDLS and CDR2 YYNGEE. Deletions cut 3 bases from V and 0 bases from J, with 4 bases between. The CDR3 is 13 residues long. DNA for the CDR3: TGTGCCAGCAGCGCGGGCTCCTACAATGAGCAGTTCTTC. Protein product: CASSAGSYNEQFF.

The chain carries TRBV7-8 and TRBJ2-7; no firm D call. Per germline, CDR1 SGHVS and CDR2 FQNEAQ. The CDR3 covers 14 residues. Trimming took 0 bases from V and 0 from J, leaving 6 bases between them. In nucleotides, the CDR3 is TGTGCCAGCAGCTTAGCCGGAAGCTCCTACGAGCAGTACTTC. This sequence encodes CASSLAGSSYEQYF.

This clone was detected ten times or more. The rearrangement joins TRBV27 to TRBJ2-2; no clear D. Germline CDR1 MNHEY, CDR2 SMNVEV (reference sequence). Trimming pared 6 bases from V and 0 bases from J, leaving 11 bases between. The CDR3 contains 15 residues. The CDR3 is CASSRGEPNTGELFF. The CDR3 bases are TGTGCCAGCAGCCGCGGAGAACCGAACACCGGGGAGCTGTTTTTT.

This clone was seen a handful of times. This rearrangement joins TRBV7-6 to TRBJ2-5, with D perhaps matching TRBD2 (6 bases). The CDR3 spans 14 residues. Deletions cut 3 bases from V and 7 bases from J, with 15 bases between. Germline CDR1 is SGHVS and CDR2 is FNYEAQ. CDR3 sequence reads: CASSLEGDSGTQYF. DNA for the CDR3: TGTGCCAGCAGCTTGGAGGGCGATTCCGGGACCCAGTACTTC.

This chain links TRBV4-2 with TRBJ2-2; D is unresolved. CDR1 and CDR2 (germline): LGHNA, YNFKEQ. This CDR3 comprises 14 residues. Trimming cost V 3 bases and J 3 bases, with 8 bases left between them. This chain's CDR3 is CASSQYRDTGELFF. The CDR3 DNA sequence: TGTGCCAGCAGCCAGTATAGAGACACCGGGGAGCTGTTTTTT.

The chain combines TRBV10-3 with TRBJ2-1; D is possibly TRBD2 (6 bases). The germline V gene encodes CDR1 ENHRY and CDR2 SYGVKD. The CDR3 runs 12 residues. Trimming cost V 11 bases and J 6 bases, with 14 bases left between them. CDR3 loop: CASRLEGNEQFF. The DNA of the CDR3 is TGTGCCTCCCGACTAGAGGGCAATGAGCAGTTCTTC.

The V call is TRBV28, the J call TRBJ2-4; D is perhaps TRBD1 (6 bases). The length of the CDR3 is 14 residues. Trimming pared 3 bases from V and 7 bases from J, leaving 13 bases between. The V gene's germline CDR1 is MDHEN and CDR2 SYDVKM. The CDR3 coding sequence is TGTGCCAGCAGTTTCCAACAGGGCATGAACATTCAGTACTTC. Amino acid sequence: CASSFQQGMNIQYF.

This rearrangement joins TRBV30 to TRBJ2-7; weak D call: TRBD2 (6 bases). CDR1 GTSNPN and CDR2 SVGIG come from the germline V gene (reference sequence). V lost 6 bases to trimming and J lost 6 bases, with 21 bases between them. The CDR3 length is 14 residues. CDR3: CACQSDYSPGEQYF. For the CDR3, the DNA is TGTGCCTGTCAGTCGGACTACTCCCCCGGCGAGCAGTACTTC.

This chain connects TRBV4-1 to TRBJ2-5; D perhaps matches TRBD2 (6 bases). V shed 8 bases and J shed 5 bases, with 15 bases lying between them. Germline V lookup: CDR1 MGHRA, CDR2 YSYEKL. CDR3 size: 13 residues. This CDR3 is CASGPGLAETQYF. The CDR3 coding sequence is TGCGCCAGCGGCCCCGGCCTAGCGGAGACCCAGTACTTC.

The V call is TRBV14, the J call TRBJ1-1; tentatively, D is TRBD1 (5 bases). Per germline, CDR1 SGHDN and CDR2 FVKESK. V was shortened by 4 bases and J by 5 bases, with 14 bases between the two germline ends. This CDR3 is built from 14 residues. Here the CDR3 DNA reads TGTGCCAGCAGCCCGAACAGGCGTGGGACTGAAGCTTTCTTT. Its protein is CASSPNRRGTEAFF.

J is TRBJ2-1 and V is TRBV30; TRBD2 matches 7 bases. With V trimmed by 3 bases and J by 9 bases, 11 bases remained unmatched. The CDR3 consists of 14 residues. Germline CDR1 is GTSNPN and CDR2 is SVGIG (reference sequence). This CDR3 is CAWSRGRELGEQFF. DNA for the CDR3: TGTGCCTGGAGCCGAGGGCGGGAGTTGGGTGAGCAGTTCTTC.

The chain combines TRBV6-6 with TRBJ1-2; D perhaps matches TRBD1 (5 bases). Germline loops: CDR1 MNHNY, CDR2 SVGAGI (reference sequence). V was trimmed by 0 bases and J by 5 bases, leaving 10 bases between them. This CDR3 region has 14 residues. CDR3 DNA: TGTGCCAGCAGTTACTCTCGAGGGGAATATGGCTACACCTTC. Translating it yields CASSYSRGEYGYTF.

The chain couples TRBV4-1 to TRBJ1-1; TRBD1 might be the D (6 bases). The germline gives CDR1 MGHRA, CDR2 YSYEKL. V lost 0 bases to trimming and J lost 0 bases, with 11 bases between them. The CDR3 covers 16 residues. For the CDR3, the DNA is TGCGCCAGCAGCCAAGATAGGGGGTCCTTGAACACTGAAGCTTTCTTT. Residues: CASSQDRGSLNTEAFF.

This chain uses TRBV16 with TRBJ1-5; weak D call: TRBD1 (6 bases). Germline CDR1 reads KGHSY; CDR2 reads FQNENV. The CDR3 consists of 15 residues. V was trimmed by 1 base and J by 4 bases, leaving 11 bases between them. CDR3 in amino acids: CASSQFLGANQPQHF. In nucleotides, the CDR3 is TGTGCCAGCAGCCAATTTTTGGGGGCGAATCAGCCCCAGCATTTT. Full variable domain (outside the CDR3, taken from reference TRBV16 and TRBJ1-5): GEEVAQTPKHLVRGEGQKAKLYCAPIKGHSYVFWYQQVLKNEFKFLISFQNENVFDETGMPKERFSAKCLPNSPCSLEIQATKLEDSAVYFCASSQFLGANQPQHFGDGTRLSIL.

This chain joins TRBV5-1 and TRBJ1-1; D remains ambiguous. CDR3 length equals 13 residues. Germline V gene data show CDR1 as SGHRS and CDR2 as YFSETQ. V lost 2 bases and J lost 1, with 6 bases in between. In DNA form, the CDR3 reads TGCGCCAGCAGCTTTCGACGGAACACTGAAGCTTTCTTT. Its translation: CASSFRRNTEAFF. The full variable domain, completed using reference TRBV5-1 and TRBJ1-1, is KAGVTQTPRYLIKTRGQQVTLSCSPISGHRSVSWYQQTPGQGLQFLFEYFSETQRNKGNFPGRFSGRQFSNSRSEMNVSTLELGDSALYLCASSFRRNTEAFFGQGTRLTVV.

V usage is TRBV7-6 and J usage is TRBJ2-5; 8 positions agree with TRBD1. CDR3 length equals 12 residues. The V and J ends lost 5 bases and 10 bases, in that order; junction bases with no gene match: 6. From germline, CDR1 is SGHVS and CDR2 FNYEAQ. This CDR3 is CASSVEQGVQYF. DNA for the CDR3: TGTGCCAGCAGCGTAGAACAGGGGGTCCAGTACTTC.

V and J are TRBV5-1 and TRBJ2-1; D is perhaps TRBD1 (5 bases). The CDR3 contains 16 residues. V gave up 4 bases and J gave up 3 bases, with 17 bases separating them. CDR1 is SGHRS, CDR2 YFSETQ, per germline. The CDR3 nucleotides read TGCGCCAGCAGCCCCCCGGGTAGGGGCCTCTACAATGAGCAGTTCTTC. Translated, it gives CASSPPGRGLYNEQFF.

This clone was found a few times. The chain carries TRBV2 and TRBJ2-1, with D perhaps TRBD1 (5 bases). V gave up 6 bases and J gave up 7 bases, with 25 bases separating them. Germline values: CDR1 SNHLY, CDR2 FYNNEI. The CDR3 consists of 17 residues. DNA of the CDR3: TGTGCCAGCAGCACCACATTAAGGGGTCCGTCTGGGAATGAGCAGTTCTTC. Its translation: CASSTTLRGPSGNEQFF.

This clone showed up just a few times. The chain has TRBV2 and TRBJ2-1; tentative D call: TRBD1 (6 bases). The germline CDR1 and CDR2 sequences are SNHLY and FYNNEI. CDR3 length equals 13 residues. Between the trimmed V and J ends, which lost 4 bases and 7 bases, there was a span of 11 bases. CDR3: CASSAHRDNEQFF. CDR3 in DNA: TGTGCCAGCAGTGCTCACAGGGATAATGAGCAGTTCTTC.

Comment on this clone: The sample has other DNA sequences that encode this CDR3 too. The chain couples TRBV9 to TRBJ2-7; D unresolved. Germline lookup yields CDR1 SGDLS and CDR2 YYNGEE. V lost 0 bases and J 3 bases, leaving 7 bases between the germline ends. This CDR3 contains 13 residues. CDR3 coding DNA: TGTGCCAGCAGCGTAGGTCAGGACTACGAGCAGTACTTC. This sequence encodes CASSVGQDYEQYF.

The rearrangement uses TRBV29-1 and TRBJ2-5; D unresolved. Between the trimmed V and J ends, which lost 7 bases and 5 bases, there was a span of 14 bases. Looked up from germline, CDR1 is SQVTM and CDR2 is ANQGSEA. The CDR3 consists of 12 residues. The DNA for the CDR3 is TGCAGCGGAACTCTGGGTACGGAGACCCAGTACTTC. Its protein product is CSGTLGTETQYF. Together with reference TRBV29-1 and TRBJ2-5, the CDR3 gives the full variable domain: SAVISQKPSRDICQRGTSLTIQCQVDSQVTMMFWYRQQPGQSLTLIATANQGSEATYESGFVIDKFPISRPNLTFSTLTVSNMSPEDSSIYLCSGTLGTETQYFGPGTRLLVL.

The J gene is TRBJ1-1, the V gene TRBV6-1; D call uncertain. Trimming shortened V by 5 bases and J by 2 bases, and 9 bases separated the two germline ends. This CDR3 contains 13 residues. Germline CDR1 and CDR2: MNHNS and SASEGT. The CDR3 sequence is CASSPTPNTEAFF. The CDR3 DNA reads as TGTGCCAGCAGTCCAACACCAAACACTGAAGCTTTCTTT.

The V and J genes are TRBV7-8 and TRBJ2-7; D call uncertain. Looked up from germline, CDR1 is SGHVS and CDR2 is FQNEAQ. With 1 base removed from V and 0 bases from J, the gap between germline ends came to 16 bases. CDR3 length equals 17 residues. The chain's CDR3 is CASSLVRAPTSSYEQYF. CDR3 in DNA: TGTGCCAGCAGCTTAGTCCGGGCCCCTACCAGCTCCTACGAGCAGTACTTC.

The chain uses TRBV7-7 and TRBJ2-1; TRBD2 matches at 12 bases. CDR3 length equals 16 residues. CDR1 SSHAT and CDR2 FNYEAQ come from the germline V gene (reference sequence). Trimming took 4 bases from V and 5 from J; bases not matched to a gene: 6. The CDR3: CASSSGLAGGDNEQFF. The CDR3 DNA reads TGTGCCAGCAGCTCGGGGCTAGCGGGAGGGGACAATGAGCAGTTCTTC.

This chain joins TRBV18 and TRBJ1-1; perhaps TRBD1 as D (5 bases). Trimming left V 3 bases short and J 5 bases short, with 16 bases between. The V gene's germline CDR1 is KGHSH and CDR2 LQKENI. The CDR3 has 15 amino acids. This chain's CDR3 is CASSPGGRDWTEAFF. The CDR3 nucleotides are TGTGCCAGCTCACCTGGTGGCAGGGATTGGACTGAAGCTTTCTTT.

There are a few counts of this clone. J is TRBJ1-1 and V is TRBV7-3; D is unclear. V lost 2 bases and J lost 3, with 7 bases in between. The germline V gene has CDR1 SGHTA and CDR2 FQGTGA. The CDR3 loop spans 13 amino acids. The CDR3 DNA is TGTGCCAGCAGCTTAGACCAATACACTGAAGCTTTCTTT. Encoded protein: CASSLDQYTEAFF.

This clone was seen a handful of times. The gene calls are TRBV11-3 and TRBJ2-1, with D hard to call. This CDR3 comprises 13 residues. The V and J ends lost 0 bases and 8 bases respectively, with 8 bases between them. CDR1 SGHNT and CDR2 YENEEA come from the germline V gene. CDR3 DNA: TGTGCCAGCAGCTTAGACAGTATCGATGAGCAGTTCTTC. It specifies CASSLDSIDEQFF.